Sequencing of this T cell receptor beta chain was carried out in a study of cytomegalovirus exposure and HLA in healthy donors. Use of 60 Vbeta and 13 Jbeta primers characterized the PCR. Sequencing was performed with immunoSEQ multiplex PCR; in TCRdb, only in-frame clones are kept and a portion is missing. This sample yields some 77,000 clones, of which 65% to 85% are seen a single time; roughly 22% belongs to the top ten. J was trimmed by 4 bases and V by 4 bases; bases with no gene match: 2. Germline V gene lookup returns CDR1 SGHDT and CDR2 YYEEEE. The CDR3 has 12 residues. Sequenced material: PBMCs. The chain carries TRBV5-6 and TRBJ2-7; 7 bases fit TRBD1. The receptor was derived from a woman aged 40 to 50 in good health and CMV-seropositive. As DNA, the CDR3 is TGTGCCAGCAGCCTGACAGGGTACGAGCAGTACTTC. Its translation is CASSLTGYEQYF.